This record covers a single TCR beta chain. Trimming left V 5 bases short and J 10 bases short, with 18 bases between. Per germline, CDR1 SGHTA and CDR2 FQGTGA. CDR3 length equals 13 residues. Across under 25 US areas, participants ranged in age from roughly 18 to 89 years. Donors in Cohort 3 who had recovered were those with two negative PCRs, healthcare professional clearance, or resolution of their symptoms. The sample comes from a study of blood T cell repertoires in COVID-19. About the research overall: T cells, B-cell-depleted T cells, or PBMCs provided the cDNA or gDNA that served as material.

Some clones are missing from TCRdb's copy, which holds only in-frame ones; the method was immunoSEQ multiplex PCR. The sample consists of about 300,000 clones, 89% of them appearing once. The specimen sequenced was PBMCs or T cells enriched from blood (not recorded which). J is TRBJ2-7 and V is TRBV7-3; tentatively, D is TRBD2 (5 bases). The TCR was taken from a woman aged 40 to 49 who had recovered from COVID-19. The chain's CDR3 is CASSPGDGLAQYF. Here the CDR3 DNA reads TGTGCCAGCAGCCCGGGCGATGGGCTAGCCCAGTACTTC.